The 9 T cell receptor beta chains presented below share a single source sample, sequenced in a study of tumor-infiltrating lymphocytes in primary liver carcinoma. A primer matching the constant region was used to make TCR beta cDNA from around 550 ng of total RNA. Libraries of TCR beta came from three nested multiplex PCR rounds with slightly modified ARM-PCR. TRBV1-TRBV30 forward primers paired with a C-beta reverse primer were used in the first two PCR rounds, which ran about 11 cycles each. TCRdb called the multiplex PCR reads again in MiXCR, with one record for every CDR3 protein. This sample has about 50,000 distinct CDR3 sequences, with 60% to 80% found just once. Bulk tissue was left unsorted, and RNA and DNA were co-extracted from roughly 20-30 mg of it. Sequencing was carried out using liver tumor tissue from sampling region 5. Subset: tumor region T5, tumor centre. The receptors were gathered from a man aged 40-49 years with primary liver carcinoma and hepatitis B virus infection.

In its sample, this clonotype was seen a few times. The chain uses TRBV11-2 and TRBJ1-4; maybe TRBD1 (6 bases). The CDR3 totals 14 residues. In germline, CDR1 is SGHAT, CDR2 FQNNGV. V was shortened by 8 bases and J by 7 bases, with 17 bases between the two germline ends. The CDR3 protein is CASLLTGRSEKLFF. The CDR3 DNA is TGTGCCAGCTTGCTGACAGGCCGTAGTGAAAAACTGTTTTTT.

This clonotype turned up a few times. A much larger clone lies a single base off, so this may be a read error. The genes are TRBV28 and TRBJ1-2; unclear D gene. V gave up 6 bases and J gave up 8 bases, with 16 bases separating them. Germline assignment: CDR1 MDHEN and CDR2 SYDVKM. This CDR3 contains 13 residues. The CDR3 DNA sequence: TGTGCCAGCAGCGAAGGATCTACTCGAGGCTACACCTTC. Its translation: CASSEGSTRGYTF.

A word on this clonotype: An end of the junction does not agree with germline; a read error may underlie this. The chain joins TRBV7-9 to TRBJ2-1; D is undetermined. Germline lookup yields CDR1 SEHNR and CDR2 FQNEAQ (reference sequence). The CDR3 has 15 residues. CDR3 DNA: TGTACCAGCAGTGACGGTTTATCCGAAAACAATGAGCAATTCTTC. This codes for CTSSDGLSENNEQFF.

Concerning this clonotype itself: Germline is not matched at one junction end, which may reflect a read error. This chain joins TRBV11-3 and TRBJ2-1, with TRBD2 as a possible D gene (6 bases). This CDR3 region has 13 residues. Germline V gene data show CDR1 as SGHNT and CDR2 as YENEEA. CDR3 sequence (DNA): TGTCCCAGCAGCTTCCGTAGGCCCGGACTACAGTTCTTT. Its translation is CPSSFRRPGLQFF.

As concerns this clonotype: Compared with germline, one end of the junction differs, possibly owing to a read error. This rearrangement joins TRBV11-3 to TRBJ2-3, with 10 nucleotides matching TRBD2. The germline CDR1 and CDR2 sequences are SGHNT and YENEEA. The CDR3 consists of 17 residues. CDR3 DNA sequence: TGTGCCAACAGCTTAGCTCAGACTAGCGGGTCCACAGACACGCAGTATTTT. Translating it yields CANSLAQTSGSTDTQYF.

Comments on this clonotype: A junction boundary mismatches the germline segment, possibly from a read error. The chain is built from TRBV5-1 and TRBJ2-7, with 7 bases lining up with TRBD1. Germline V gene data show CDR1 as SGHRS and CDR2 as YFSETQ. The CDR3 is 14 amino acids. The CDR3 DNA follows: TGCGCCAGCACCTTGGCAGGGGGTGAATCCGAGCAGTATTTC. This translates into CASTLAGGESEQYF. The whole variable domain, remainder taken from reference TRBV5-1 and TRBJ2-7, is KAGVTQTPRYLIKTRGQQVTLSCSPISGHRSVSWYQQTPGQGLQFLFEYFSETQRNKGNFPGRFSGRQFSNSRSEMNVSTLELGDSALYLCASTLAGGESEQYFGPGTRLTVT.

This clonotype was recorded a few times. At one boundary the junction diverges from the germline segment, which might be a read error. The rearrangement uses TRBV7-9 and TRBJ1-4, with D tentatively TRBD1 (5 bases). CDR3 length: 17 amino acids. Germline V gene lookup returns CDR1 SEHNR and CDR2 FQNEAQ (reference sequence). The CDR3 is CASGLWDGTPTNEKVFF. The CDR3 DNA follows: TGTGCCAGCGGACTGTGGGACGGGACCCCAACTAATGAAAAAGTGTTTTTT.

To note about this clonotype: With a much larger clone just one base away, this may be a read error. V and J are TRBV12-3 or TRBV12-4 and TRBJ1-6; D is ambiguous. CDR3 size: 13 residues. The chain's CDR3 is CASHARANSPPHF. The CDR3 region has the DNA TGTGCCAGCCACGCCCGGGCGAATTCACCCCCCCACTTT.

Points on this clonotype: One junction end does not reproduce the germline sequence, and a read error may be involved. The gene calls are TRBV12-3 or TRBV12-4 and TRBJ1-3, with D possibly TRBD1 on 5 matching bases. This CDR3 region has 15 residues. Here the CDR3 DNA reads TGTACCAGCAGTCGTACAGCGGGGGGGAGGCACACCATATATTTT. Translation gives CTSSRTAGGRHTIYF.